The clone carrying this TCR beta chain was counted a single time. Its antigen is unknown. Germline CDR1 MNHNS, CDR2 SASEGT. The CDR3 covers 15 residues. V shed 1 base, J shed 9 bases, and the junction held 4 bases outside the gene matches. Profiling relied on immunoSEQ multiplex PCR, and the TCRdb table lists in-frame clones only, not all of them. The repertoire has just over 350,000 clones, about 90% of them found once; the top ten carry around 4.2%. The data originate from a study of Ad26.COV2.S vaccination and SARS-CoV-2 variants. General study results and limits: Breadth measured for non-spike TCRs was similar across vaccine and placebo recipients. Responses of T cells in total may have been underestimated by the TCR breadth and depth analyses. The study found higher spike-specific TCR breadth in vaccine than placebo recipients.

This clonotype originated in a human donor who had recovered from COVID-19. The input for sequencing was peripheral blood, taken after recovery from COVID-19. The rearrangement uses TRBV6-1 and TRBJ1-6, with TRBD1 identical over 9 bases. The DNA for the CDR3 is TGTGCCAGCAGTGAAGAAGGGACAGGGACTTCACCCCTCCACTTT. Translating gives CASSEEGTGTSPLHF.